There are many counts of the clone carrying this TCR beta chain. This entry belongs to a study of read filtering for tumor transcriptome and immune sequencing. Turning to the study itself: Revised staging placed eight or nine patients in R-ISS I, 15 to 20 in II, 6 or 7 in III.

From roughly 390 ng of RNA, a library with molecular barcoded alpha/delta and beta/gamma adaptors was made. From the reads, TCRdb called clonotypes with MiXCR, one entry per CDR3 protein. This table has about 46,000 distinct CDR3 sequences, roughly 12% appearing once. The sequence derives from a donor at least 40 years old with multiple myeloma. The sequencing sample was made of a population of CD138-negative cells sorted from bone marrow.

This CDR3 reads CASSKTGTGYNQPQHF. The CDR3 DNA is TGTGCCAGTAGTAAAACCGGGACAGGGTACAATCAGCCCCAGCATTTT. The chain recombines TRBV19 with TRBJ1-5; 9 bases align to TRBD1. Germline CDR1 and CDR2: LNHDA and SQIVND (reference sequence). The CDR3 sequence is 16 residues long. Trimming at V came to 4 bases and at J to 3 bases, leaving 7 bases not matched to a gene.